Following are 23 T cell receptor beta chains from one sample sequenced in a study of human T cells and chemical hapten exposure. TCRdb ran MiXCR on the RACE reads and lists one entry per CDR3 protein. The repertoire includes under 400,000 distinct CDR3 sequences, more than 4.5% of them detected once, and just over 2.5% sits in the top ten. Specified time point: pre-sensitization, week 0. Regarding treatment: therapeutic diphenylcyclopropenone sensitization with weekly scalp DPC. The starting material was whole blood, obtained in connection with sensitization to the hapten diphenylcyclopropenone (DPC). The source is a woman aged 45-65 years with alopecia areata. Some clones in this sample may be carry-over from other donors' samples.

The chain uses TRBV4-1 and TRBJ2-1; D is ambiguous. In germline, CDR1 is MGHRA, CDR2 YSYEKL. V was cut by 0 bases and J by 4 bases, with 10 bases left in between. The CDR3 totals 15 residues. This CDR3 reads CASSQEIGTYNEQFF. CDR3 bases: TGCGCCAGCAGCCAAGAAATTGGAACTTACAATGAGCAGTTCTTC.

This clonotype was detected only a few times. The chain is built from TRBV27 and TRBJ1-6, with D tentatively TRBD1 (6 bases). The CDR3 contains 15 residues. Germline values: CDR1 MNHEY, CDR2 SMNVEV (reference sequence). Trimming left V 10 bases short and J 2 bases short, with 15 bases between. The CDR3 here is CATRRGATYNSPLHF. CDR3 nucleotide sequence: TGTGCCACCAGGAGGGGGGCCACCTATAATTCACCCCTCCACTTT.

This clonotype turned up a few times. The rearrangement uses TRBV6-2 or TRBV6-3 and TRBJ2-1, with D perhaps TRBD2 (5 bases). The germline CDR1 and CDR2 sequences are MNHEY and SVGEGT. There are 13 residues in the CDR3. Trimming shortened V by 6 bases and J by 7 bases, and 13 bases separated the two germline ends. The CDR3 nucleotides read TGTGCCAGCAGCCGGGGATCGGTAAATGAGCAGTTCTTC. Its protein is CASSRGSVNEQFF.

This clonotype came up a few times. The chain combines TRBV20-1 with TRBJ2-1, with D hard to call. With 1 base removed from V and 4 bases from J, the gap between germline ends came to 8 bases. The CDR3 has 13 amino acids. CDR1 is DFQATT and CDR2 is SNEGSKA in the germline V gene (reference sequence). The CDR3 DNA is TGCAGTGCTAGAGGTCACATATACAATGAGCAGTTCTTC. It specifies CSARGHIYNEQFF.

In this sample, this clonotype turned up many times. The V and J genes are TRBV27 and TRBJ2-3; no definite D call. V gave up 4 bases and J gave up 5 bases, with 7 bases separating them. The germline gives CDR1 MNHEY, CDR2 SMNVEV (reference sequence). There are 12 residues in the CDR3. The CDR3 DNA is TGTGCCAGCAGTTCTCCGTTAGATACGCAGTATTTT. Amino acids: CASSSPLDTQYF.

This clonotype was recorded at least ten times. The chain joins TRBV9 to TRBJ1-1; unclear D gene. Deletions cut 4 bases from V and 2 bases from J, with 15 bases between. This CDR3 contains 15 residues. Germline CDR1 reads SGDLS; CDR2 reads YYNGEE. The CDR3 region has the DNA TGTGCCAGCAGCCCAGAGAGCCTACCCAACACTGAAGCTTTCTTT. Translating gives CASSPESLPNTEAFF.

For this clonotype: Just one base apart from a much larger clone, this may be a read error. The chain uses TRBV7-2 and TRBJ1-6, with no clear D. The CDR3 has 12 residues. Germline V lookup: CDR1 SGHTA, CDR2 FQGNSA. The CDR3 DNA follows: TGTGGCGTGAGCTCCTGTAATTCACCCCTCCACTTT. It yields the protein CGVSSCNSPLHF.

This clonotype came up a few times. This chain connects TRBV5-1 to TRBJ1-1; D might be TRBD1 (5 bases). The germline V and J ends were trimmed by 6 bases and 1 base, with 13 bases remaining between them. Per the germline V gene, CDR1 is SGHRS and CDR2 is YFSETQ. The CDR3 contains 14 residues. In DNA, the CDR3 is TGCGCCAGCAAGCAGGGAATCGGGAACACTGAAGCTTTCTTT. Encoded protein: CASKQGIGNTEAFF.

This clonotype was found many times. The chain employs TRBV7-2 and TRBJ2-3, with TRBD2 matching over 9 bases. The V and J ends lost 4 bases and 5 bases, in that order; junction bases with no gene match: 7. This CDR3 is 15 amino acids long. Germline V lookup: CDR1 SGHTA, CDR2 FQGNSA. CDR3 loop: CASSSLGLAQDTQYF. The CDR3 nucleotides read TGTGCCAGCAGCTCCCTGGGACTAGCACAAGATACGCAGTATTTT.

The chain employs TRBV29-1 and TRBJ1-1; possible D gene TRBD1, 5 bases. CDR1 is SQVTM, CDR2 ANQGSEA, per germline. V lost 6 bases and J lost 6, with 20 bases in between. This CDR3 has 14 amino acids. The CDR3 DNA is TGCAGCGTCCGCGGGGATGGGGCAAACCCTGAAGCTTTCTTT. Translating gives CSVRGDGANPEAFF.

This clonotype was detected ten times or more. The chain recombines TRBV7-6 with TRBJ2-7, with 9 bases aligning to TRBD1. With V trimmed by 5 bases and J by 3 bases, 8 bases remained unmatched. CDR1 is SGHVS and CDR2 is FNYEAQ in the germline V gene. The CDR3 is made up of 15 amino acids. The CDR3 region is CASSDTGTGFYEQYF. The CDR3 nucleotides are TGTGCCAGCAGCGACACCGGGACAGGGTTCTACGAGCAGTACTTC.

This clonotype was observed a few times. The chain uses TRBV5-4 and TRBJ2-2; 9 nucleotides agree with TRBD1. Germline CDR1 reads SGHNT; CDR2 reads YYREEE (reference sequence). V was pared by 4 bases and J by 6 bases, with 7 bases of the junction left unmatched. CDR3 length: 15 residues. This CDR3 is CASSLPGTGSGELFF. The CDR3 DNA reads TGTGCCAGCAGCCTTCCCGGGACAGGGTCCGGGGAGCTGTTTTTT.

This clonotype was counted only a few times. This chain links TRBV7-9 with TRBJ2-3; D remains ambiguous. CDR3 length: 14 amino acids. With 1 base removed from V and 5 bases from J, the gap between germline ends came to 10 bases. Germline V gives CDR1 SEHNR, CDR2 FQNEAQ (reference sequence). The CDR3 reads CASSLGEWGDTQYF. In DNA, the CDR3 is TGTGCCAGCAGCTTAGGAGAATGGGGAGATACGCAGTATTTT. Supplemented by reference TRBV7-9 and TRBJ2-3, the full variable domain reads DTGVSQNPRHKITKRGQNVTFRCDPISEHNRLYWYRQTLGQGPEFLTYFQNEAQLEKSRLLSDRFSAERPKGSFSTLEIQRTEQGDSAMYLCASSLGEWGDTQYFGPGTRLTVL.

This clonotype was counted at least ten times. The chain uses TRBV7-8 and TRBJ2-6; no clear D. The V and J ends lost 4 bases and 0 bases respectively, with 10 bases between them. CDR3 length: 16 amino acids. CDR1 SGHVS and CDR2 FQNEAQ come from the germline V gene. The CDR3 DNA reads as TGTGCCAGCAGCTGGACGATAGGCTCTGGGGCCAACGTCCTGACTTTC. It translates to CASSWTIGSGANVLTF.

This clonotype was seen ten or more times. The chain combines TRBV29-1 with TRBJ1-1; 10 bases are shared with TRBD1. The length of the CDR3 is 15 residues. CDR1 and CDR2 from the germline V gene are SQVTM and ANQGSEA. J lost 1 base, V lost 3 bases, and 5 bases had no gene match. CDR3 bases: TGCAGCGTTGATGACCGGGACAGGGGGAACACTGAAGCTTTCTTT. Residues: CSVDDRDRGNTEAFF. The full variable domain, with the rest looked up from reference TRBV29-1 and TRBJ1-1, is SAVISQKPSRDICQRGTSLTIQCQVDSQVTMMFWYRQQPGQSLTLIATANQGSEATYESGFVIDKFPISRPNLTFSTLTVSNMSPEDSSIYLCSVDDRDRGNTEAFFGQGTRLTVV.

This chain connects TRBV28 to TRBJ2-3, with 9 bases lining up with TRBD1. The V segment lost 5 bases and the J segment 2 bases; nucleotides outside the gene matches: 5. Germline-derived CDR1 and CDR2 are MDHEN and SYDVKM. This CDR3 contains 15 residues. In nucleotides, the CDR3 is TGTGCCAGCAGTCTGACAGGGGGGAACACAGATACGCAGTATTTT. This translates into CASSLTGGNTDTQYF.

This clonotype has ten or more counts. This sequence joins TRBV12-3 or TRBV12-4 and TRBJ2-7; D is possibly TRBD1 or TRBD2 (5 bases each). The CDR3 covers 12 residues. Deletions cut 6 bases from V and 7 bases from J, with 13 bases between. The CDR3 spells CASRGRSPEQYF. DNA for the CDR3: TGTGCCAGCAGGGGACGGTCTCCAGAGCAGTACTTC.

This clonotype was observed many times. In nucleotides, the CDR3 is TGTGCCAGCAGCAAAAACTTGGACAGAGCCAAAAACATTCAGTACTTC. It specifies CASSKNLDRAKNIQYF. V gene TRBV21-1 combines with J gene TRBJ2-4; TRBD1 reflects the table's D call only, with no check against the DNA. TRBV21-1 is tagged as a pseudogene. This CDR3 is built from 16 residues.

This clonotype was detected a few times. The CDR3 nucleotides are TGCAGTGCTAGAGATTGGGGGGAAAAGAGCAATCAGCCCCAGCATTTT. Translation: CSARDWGEKSNQPQHF. The V call is TRBV20-1, the J call TRBJ1-5, with a weak D call TRBD1 (5 bases). The germline V and J ends were trimmed by 0 bases and 1 base, with 13 bases remaining between them. Germline CDR1 DFQATT, CDR2 SNEGSKA (reference sequence). The CDR3 is made up of 16 amino acids.

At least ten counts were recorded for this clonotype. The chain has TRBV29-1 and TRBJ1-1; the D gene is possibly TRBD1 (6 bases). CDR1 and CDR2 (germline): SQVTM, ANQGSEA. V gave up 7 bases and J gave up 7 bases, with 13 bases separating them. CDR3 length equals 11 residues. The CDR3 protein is CSAQGTDEAFF. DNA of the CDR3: TGCAGCGCACAGGGTACGGATGAAGCTTTCTTT. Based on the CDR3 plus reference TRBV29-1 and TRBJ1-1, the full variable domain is SAVISQKPSRDICQRGTSLTIQCQVDSQVTMMFWYRQQPGQSLTLIATANQGSEATYESGFVIDKFPISRPNLTFSTLTVSNMSPEDSSIYLCSAQGTDEAFFGQGTRLTVV.

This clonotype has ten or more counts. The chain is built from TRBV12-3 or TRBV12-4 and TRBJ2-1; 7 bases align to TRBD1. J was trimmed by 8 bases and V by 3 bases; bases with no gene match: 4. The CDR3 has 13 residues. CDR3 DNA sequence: TGTGCCAGCAGTTTGGGACAGTTCGATGAGCAGTTCTTC. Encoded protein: CASSLGQFDEQFF.

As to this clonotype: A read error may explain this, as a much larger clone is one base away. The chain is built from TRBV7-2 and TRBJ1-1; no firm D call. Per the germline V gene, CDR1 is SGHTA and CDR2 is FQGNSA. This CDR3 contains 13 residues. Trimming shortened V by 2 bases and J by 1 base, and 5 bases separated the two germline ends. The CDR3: CASSLWANTEAFF. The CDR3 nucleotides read TGTGCCAGCAGCTTATGGGCGAACACTGAAGCTTTCTTT.

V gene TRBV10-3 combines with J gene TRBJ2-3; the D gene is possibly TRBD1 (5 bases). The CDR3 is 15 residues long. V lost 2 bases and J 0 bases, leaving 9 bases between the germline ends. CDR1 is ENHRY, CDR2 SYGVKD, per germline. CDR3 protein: CAISEGQGSTDTQYF. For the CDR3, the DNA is TGTGCCATCAGTGAGGGGCAGGGAAGCACAGATACGCAGTATTTT.